This TCR beta chain was identified in a study of CD8 T cells in Susac syndrome. Random hexamers were used to reverse transcribe about 0.5 to 1 ug of RNA. Amplification of TCR beta CDR3 spanned 54 Vbeta and 13 Jbeta via immunoSEQ multiplex PCR. TCRdb recomputed calls from the immunoSEQ multiplex PCR reads with MiXCR, one row per CDR3 protein. The sample holds under 200,000 distinct CDR3 sequences, 85% to 95% seen once. CDR3 size: 18 residues. Germline V gives CDR1 SNHLY, CDR2 FYNNEI. V was clipped by 2 bases and J by 1 base; unmatched bases: 7. The patients who served as multiple sclerosis controls were treatment-naive and had stable or active relapsing-remitting disease that fulfilled the revised McDonald criteria. The authors negatively isolated CD8+ and CD4+ T cells and FACS-enriched TEMRA cells.

This chain joins TRBV2 and TRBJ2-3, with 12 bases fitting TRBD2. The source is a human donor with multiple sclerosis. The source material was CD8+ T cells from PBMCs. The DNA for the CDR3 is TGTGCCAGCAGTGAATGGCTAGCGGGGGGGCCTGGCACAGATACGCAGTATTTT. Protein product: CASSEWLAGGPGTDTQYF.